The 13 T cell receptor beta chains presented below share a single source sample, sequenced in a study of post-analysis software for immune sequencing data (dated by TCRdb to between 2015 and 2016). The protocol used for the library was PCR. The reads were generated on an Illumina HiSeq 2500. To reduce PCR and sequencing biases, unique molecular identifiers were incorporated into the TCR beta cDNA libraries. TCRdb cleaned the public reads at Q25 with fastp, built clones with MiXCR and kept in-frame beta chains. Rows are unified per CDR3 protein, each entry keeping the most common DNA and genes. The sample table shows hundreds of thousands of distinct CDR3 sequences, and 59% are seen once. 11% of the sample goes to the ten largest clones. These receptors' targets are unknown. Overall study results and their limits: Patients showed significantly higher frequencies than controls for several TRBV segments, among them TRBV5-6, TRBV5-1 and TRBV20-1.

The sequenced sample was blood. These receptor sequences come from a girl aged 2-10 years with multiple sclerosis.

A few counts support this clonotype. The chain recombines TRBV7-9 with TRBJ2-3, with 11 positions matching TRBD2. The CDR3 has 16 residues. Germline CDR1 reads SEHNR; CDR2 reads FQNEAQ (reference sequence). V dropped 5 bases and J dropped 3; count of bases not matched to a gene: 7. The CDR3 bases are TGTGCCAGCAGCGTACGGGGACTAGCGGCAACAGATACGCAGTATTTT. Its translation is CASSVRGLAATDTQYF.

The CDR3 spells CASRIAYEQFF. In nucleotides, the CDR3 is TGTGCCAGCAGGATTGCCTACGAGCAGTTCTTC. The chain couples TRBV6-2 or TRBV6-3 to TRBJ2-7; the D is unclear. Gene TRBJ2-1 matches the end of the DNA better, so the J call may be wrong. The length of the CDR3 is 11 residues. Germline V gives CDR1 MNHEY, CDR2 SVGEGT.

The V call is TRBV7-2, the J call TRBJ1-1; 9 bases fit TRBD1. Germline CDR1 and CDR2: SGHTA and FQGNSA. V was pared by 7 bases and J by 3 bases, with 6 bases of the junction left unmatched. The CDR3 length is 14 residues. The CDR3 reads CASTHRDRDTEAFF. CDR3 bases: TGTGCCAGCACCCACCGGGACAGGGACACTGAAGCTTTCTTT.

This sequence joins TRBV4-3 and TRBJ1-2; D is uncertain. This CDR3 is built from 15 residues. Germline CDR1 LGHNA, CDR2 YSLEER. Trimming took 0 bases from V and 4 from J, leaving 12 bases between them. CDR3 sequence: CASSQERVAFYGYTF. The CDR3 DNA is TGCGCCAGCAGCCAAGAAAGGGTTGCGTTCTATGGCTACACCTTC.

The chain employs TRBV20-1 and TRBJ2-3; D is possibly TRBD2 (6 bases). V was clipped by 5 bases and J by 6 bases, with 18 bases between them. Per the germline V gene, CDR1 is DFQATT and CDR2 is SNEGSKA (reference sequence). The CDR3 is 14 residues long. The CDR3 protein is CSAYRTATRDTQYF. As DNA, the CDR3 is TGCAGTGCTTACAGGACCGCGACTAGGGATACGCAGTATTTT.

The chain links TRBV11-2 to TRBJ2-1, with 7 bases that match TRBD2. The trim removed 4 bases at V and 9 bases at J, leaving 15 bases unmatched. Looked up from germline, CDR1 is SGHAT and CDR2 is FQNNGV. This CDR3 contains 16 residues. This CDR3 reads CASSSQASGNVGEQFF. The DNA for the CDR3 is TGTGCCAGCAGCTCTCAGGCCAGCGGGAACGTCGGTGAGCAGTTCTTC.

The gene calls are TRBV27 and TRBJ2-5; no definite D call. V was trimmed by 1 base and J by 11 bases, leaving 17 bases between them. The CDR3 is 14 amino acids. Germline V gene lookup returns CDR1 MNHEY and CDR2 SMNVEV (reference sequence). The CDR3 region is CASSLYGSLDEQYF. CDR3 coding DNA: TGTGCCAGCAGTTTATACGGTAGCCTCGATGAGCAGTACTTC.

This chain joins TRBV12-3 or TRBV12-4 and TRBJ2-7, with D perhaps TRBD2 (6 bases). The CDR3 has 13 residues. The V gene lost 6 bases and the J gene lost 6 bases, with 15 bases spanning the gap. The CDR3 DNA sequence: TGTGCCAGCAGGCCGGGACTCAACGGCGAGCAGTACTTC. Encoded protein: CASRPGLNGEQYF.

The CDR3 bases are TGTGCCATCAGAGACAGTCCCCCCACAGATACGCAGTATTTT. Translated: CAIRDSPPTDTQYF. This chain uses TRBV10-3 with TRBJ2-3; possibly TRBD1 for D (5 bases). The CDR3 runs 14 residues. Germline V CDR1 and CDR2: ENHRY, SYGVKD. V lost 6 bases to trimming and J lost 2 bases, with 12 bases between them.

This clonotype was detected once. This chain joins TRBV29-1 and TRBJ1-1; D might be TRBD1 (6 bases). The V gene's germline CDR1 is SQVTM and CDR2 ANQGSEA. Deletions cut 7 bases from V and 3 bases from J, with 12 bases between. This CDR3 spans 12 amino acids. The CDR3 region is CSARQGHTEAFF. The DNA of the CDR3 is TGCAGCGCCCGCCAGGGGCACACTGAAGCTTTCTTT.

A few counts support this clonotype. The chain has TRBV14 and TRBJ2-4; the D gene could be TRBD1 or TRBD2 (5 bases each). V was shortened by 1 base and J by 13 bases, with 14 bases between the two germline ends. This CDR3 contains 13 residues. Looked up from germline, CDR1 is SGHDN and CDR2 is FVKESK. The CDR3 loop is CASSQARSGQQYF. CDR3 bases: TGTGCCAGCAGCCAAGCCCGATCGGGGCAGCAGTACTTC.

This clonotype was counted between two and nine times. The chain employs TRBV27 and TRBJ2-3; TRBD1 might be the D (6 bases). V was pared by 4 bases and J by 6 bases, with 14 bases between. This CDR3 has 14 amino acids. CDR1 is MNHEY and CDR2 is SMNVEV in the germline V gene (reference sequence). Here the CDR3 reads CASSSNTGSDTQYF. In DNA form, the CDR3 reads TGTGCCAGCAGTTCCAACACAGGGTCGGATACGCAGTATTTT.

The J gene is TRBJ2-4, the V gene TRBV6-2 or TRBV6-3; D is possibly TRBD1 (7 bases). Near its end, the DNA agrees better with TRBJ2-7, so the J call may be wrong. Per the germline V gene, CDR1 is MNHEY and CDR2 is SVGEGT. The CDR3 is 14 residues long. This CDR3 reads CASSPQGEAYEQYF. The CDR3 DNA reads TGTGCCAGCAGCCCCCAGGGGGAGGCCTACGAGCAGTACTTC.